Presented here are 10 T cell receptor beta chains from one specimen sequenced in a study of human T cells and chemical hapten exposure. Time point defined: pre-sensitization, week 0. Sample treatment: therapeutic diphenylcyclopropenone sensitization with weekly scalp DPC. TCRdb redid the calling of the RACE reads with MiXCR, one entry per CDR3 protein. The table includes approximately 79,000 distinct CDR3 sequences, 7.5% to 9.5% detected once. The specimen was whole blood, collected in connection with sensitization to the hapten diphenylcyclopropenone (DPC). The receptors derive from a man between 40 and 49 years old with alopecia areata. Some clones in this sample may be carry-over from other donors' samples.

This clonotype was recorded a few times. V is TRBV12-3 or TRBV12-4 and J is TRBJ2-7; D remains ambiguous. The CDR3 runs to 13 residues. V was cut by 8 bases and J by 7 bases, with 18 bases left in between. For the CDR3, the DNA is TGTGCCAGCGCGGCTAGTGCTGTGGGGGAGCAGTACTTC. It yields the protein CASAASAVGEQYF.

This clonotype was recorded many times. The genes are TRBV7-9 and TRBJ2-7; TRBD2 matches 14 bases. There are 17 residues in the CDR3. Trimming at V came to 5 bases and at J to 2 bases, leaving 8 bases not matched to a gene. CDR1 is SEHNR and CDR2 is FQNEAQ in the germline V gene (reference sequence). Here the CDR3 reads CASSPGLAGAGPYEQYV. CDR3 DNA: TGTGCCAGCAGCCCGGGACTAGCGGGAGCGGGACCCTACGAGCAGTACGTC.

There are a few counts of this clonotype. The V gene is TRBV7-2, the J gene TRBJ2-3; D ambiguous. Per the germline V gene, CDR1 is SGHTA and CDR2 is FQGNSA. Trimming took off 6 bases at V and 1 base at J, with 8 bases between the two ends. The CDR3 consists of 13 residues. The CDR3 region is CASRYFGTDTQYF. In DNA, the CDR3 is TGTGCCAGCAGGTACTTTGGCACAGATACGCAGTATTTT.

This clonotype was counted many times. This chain uses TRBV14 with TRBJ1-4; no firm D call. Trimming removed 4 bases at V and 2 bases at J, with 8 bases between. CDR1 SGHDN and CDR2 FVKESK come from the germline V gene. The CDR3 is 14 amino acids. CDR3 in DNA: TGTGCCAGCAGCCTAGCCGGTACTAATGAAAAACTGTTTTTT. Translated, it gives CASSLAGTNEKLFF.

This clonotype was counted at least ten times. V and J are TRBV27 and TRBJ1-1; the D is unclear. The germline CDR1 and CDR2 sequences are MNHEY and SMNVEV (reference sequence). The V gene lost 0 bases and the J gene lost 1 base, with 6 bases spanning the gap. The length of the CDR3 is 14 residues. This chain's CDR3 is CASSLSYRNTEAFF. The CDR3 DNA reads as TGTGCCAGCAGTTTATCCTACAGGAACACTGAAGCTTTCTTT.

This clonotype was recorded many times. The chain is built from TRBV10-3 and TRBJ1-5; 9 nucleotides agree with TRBD1. CDR1 is ENHRY and CDR2 is SYGVKD in the germline V gene. The CDR3 covers 14 residues. V gave up 2 bases and J gave up 4 bases; unmatched junction bases: 0. In DNA form, the CDR3 reads TGTGCCATCAGTGAGGGGACAGGGAATCAGCCCCAGCATTTT. Its translation: CAISEGTGNQPQHF.

This clonotype was seen repeatedly, ten times or more. V is TRBV2 and J is TRBJ1-6, with TRBD1 as a possible D gene (5 bases). Germline values: CDR1 SNHLY, CDR2 FYNNEI. The germline V and J ends were trimmed by 4 bases and 10 bases, with 14 bases remaining between them. The CDR3 extends over 14 amino acids. The CDR3 DNA is TGTGCCAGCAGTGGTTTGCAGGGAGACTCACCCCTCCACTTT. Amino acids: CASSGLQGDSPLHF.

CDR3 sequence reads: CSVALGGANTEAFF. The DNA of the CDR3 is TGCAGCGTTGCCCTAGGGGGGGCGAACACTGAAGCTTTCTTT. The V gene is TRBV29-1, the J gene TRBJ1-1, with TRBD1 as a possible D gene (6 bases). Germline V gene sequence: CDR1 SQVTM, CDR2 ANQGSEA. Deletions cut 4 bases from V and 1 base from J, with 13 bases between. The CDR3 loop spans 14 amino acids.

The sample holds many counts of this clonotype. This CDR3 is CAISVGIGELFF. The CDR3, as DNA: TGTGCCATCAGTGTGGGGATCGGGGAGCTGTTTTTT. The chain is built from TRBV10-3 and TRBJ2-2; D unclear. The CDR3 extends over 12 amino acids. V was pared by 4 bases and J by 7 bases, with 7 bases between. Per the germline V gene, CDR1 is ENHRY and CDR2 is SYGVKD.

This clonotype was seen repeatedly, ten times or more. V usage is TRBV6-1 and J usage is TRBJ1-6, with a tentative D call TRBD1 (5 bases). With 0 bases removed from V and 7 bases from J, the gap between germline ends came to 10 bases. CDR1 and CDR2 (germline): MNHNS, SASEGT. The CDR3 runs to 15 residues. CDR3: CASSEATGTNSPLHF. The DNA for the CDR3 is TGTGCCAGCAGTGAAGCCACCGGGACCAATTCACCCCTCCACTTT.